This T cell receptor beta chain is from a study of cytomegalovirus exposure and HLA in healthy donors. The protocol was immunoSEQ multiplex PCR, while the TCRdb copy is restricted to in-frame clones and leaves out a portion. The repertoire holds about 120,000 clones, with around 87% as singletons. The sequenced material came from PBMCs. The receptor was derived from a woman aged 18 to 35 in good health and CMV-seropositive.

The CDR3 protein is CASSRSGEAKNIQYF. The CDR3 DNA reads as TGTGCCAGCAGCCGGTCGGGGGAAGCCAAAAACATTCAGTACTTC. The rearrangement links TRBV5-5 to TRBJ2-4, with D possibly being TRBD2 (6 bases). The length of the CDR3 is 15 residues. Germline V gene data show CDR1 as SGHKS and CDR2 as YYEKEE (reference sequence). V was clipped by 4 bases and J by 0 bases, with 11 bases between them.